This T cell receptor (beta chain) appears in the sequencing data of a study of blood T cell repertoires in COVID-19 (TCRdb year 2020). In the study overall: Collaborator samples came from the United States, Italy and Spain and covered acute and convalescent phases of COVID-19. The prospective study material was composed of cDNA or gDNA derived from T cells, B-cell-depleted T cells, or PBMCs. The samples were drawn from the first 160 participants of the ongoing ImmuneRACE study and from 1,254 subjects provided by 6 global collaborators. Where available, HLA class I and class II types were obtained from metadata supplied by the sample provider rather than from assay-based typing. The sample metadata nearly always contained a de-identified subject ID, COVID-19 status, age in years and sex. The dataset comprised deeply sampled blood TCRbeta repertoires from subjects exposed to, actively infected with, or recovered from COVID-19. The repertoires were released in a freely available public database meant as a resource for research on the immune response to SARS-CoV-2. General study outcomes and caveats: Clinical and demographic metadata were provided uncurated, with the amount varying by source and participant.

The CDR3 sequence holds 14 residues, the cysteine and phenylalanine included. The entry retains the CDR3 DNA only, 42 bases that are in frame from base 1. V is cut by 5 bases and J by 0 bases, and the space between the germline ends is 7 bases. CDR1 and CDR2 (SGHVS, FNYEAQ) derive from the germline V gene. Participants in the prospective study were enrolled through a virtual design, were aged about 18 to 90 years, and lived in 20 to 30 United States geographic areas. In the prospective study, participants were assigned to cohorts based on the clinical history participants reported in a screening survey and a study questionnaire. ImmuneRACE Cohort 3 recovered participants were defined by two consecutive negative NP/OP PCR tests, healthcare professional clearance, or symptom resolution. In the prospective study, mobile phlebotomists collected whole blood, serum and a nasopharyngeal or oropharyngeal swab from each participant. Over a roughly two-month period, participants in the prospective study had the option of providing additional blood draws and questionnaires. Before DNA extraction, blood samples from the prospective study were shipped at room temperature or frozen.

The immunoSEQ Assay, a bias-controlled multiplex PCR, was used to amplify TCRbeta CDR3 regions from genomic DNA. Per the source publication's procedure: Nucleated cell counts per sample were estimated from amplification of reference gene primers within the assay. To quantify the absolute abundance of each unique TCRbeta CDR3 rearrangement, sequence reads were collapsed and filtered. For each sample, productive Simpson clonality was calculated by taking the square root of Simpson's diversity index across productive rearrangements. TCRdb obtained this table from immuneACCESS and retained in-frame rearrangements with V and J assigned. These tables miss some clones; where compared with another copy, unresolved V genes account for less than half of the shortfall, and the remainder is unexplained. D and trimming were read from the DNA, whereas the V and J calls and clone size are those reported in that table. The sample profile shows more than 150,000 clones; roughly 90% of them were found once. Approximately 2.2% of the sample goes to the ten largest clones.

Turning to this clone: Its specific antigen is unknown. No qualities accompany the bases; no much larger clone lies one base away.

The source of this sequence is a woman aged 25 to 39 who had recovered from COVID-19. Sequenced input: PBMCs or T cells enriched from blood (not recorded which). The V gene is TRBV7-6 and the J gene is TRBJ1-4; no D gene is confidently identified. The CDR3 in this case is CASSQGATNEKLFF. The DNA is TGTGCCAGCAGCCAAGGAGCAACTAATGAAAAACTGTTTTTT.